These 9 T cell receptor beta chains share one sample of origin, sequenced in a study of T-cell memory formation after mild COVID-19. TCRdb processed the 5' RACE reads anew with MiXCR; each CDR3 protein has one entry. This sample has under 300,000 distinct CDR3 sequences, with roughly 17% found just once. Material for sequencing was PBMCs or a T cell subset sorted from them (not recorded which). The receptors originated from a man in his late teens or twenties who had mild COVID-19 (a few samples of this study predate the infection). Cell type and time point are not known.

The genes are TRBV7-9 and TRBJ2-3; D is possibly TRBD2 (5 bases). Trimming removed 2 bases from V and 6 bases from J, with 18 bases in between. The CDR3 contains 16 residues. Germline values: CDR1 SEHNR, CDR2 FQNEAQ (reference sequence). CDR3 DNA sequence: TGTGCCAGCAGCTTATTAGAGGGATCTCGTACGGATACGCAGTATTTT. Translation gives CASSLLEGSRTDTQYF.

The chain carries TRBV7-9 and TRBJ2-4; TRBD2 might be the D (6 bases). The CDR3 extends over 20 amino acids. V was clipped by 5 bases and J by 0 bases, with 26 bases between them. Germline lookup yields CDR1 SEHNR and CDR2 FQNEAQ (reference sequence). CDR3 nucleotide sequence: TGTGCCAGCAGCCCCCTGGGACTGGAGTTGAATGTTCTAGCCAAAAACATTCAGTACTTC. It translates to CASSPLGLELNVLAKNIQYF.

The J gene is TRBJ2-7, the V gene TRBV7-2; maybe TRBD2 (5 bases). The CDR3 length is 16 residues. From germline, CDR1 is SGHTA and CDR2 FQGNSA. Deletions cut 4 bases from V and 1 base from J, with 17 bases between. The chain's CDR3 is CASSSHWAGSSYEQYF. In DNA form, the CDR3 reads TGTGCCAGCAGCTCCCATTGGGCGGGCAGTTCCTACGAGCAGTACTTC.

A few counts support this clonotype. CDR3 sequence reads: CASSSGTGLREQYF. The DNA of the CDR3 is TGTGCCAGCAGCTCCGGGACAGGGTTACGCGAGCAGTACTTC. V and J are TRBV12-3 or TRBV12-4 and TRBJ2-7; 9 bases agree with TRBD1. This CDR3 is 14 amino acids long. V lost 6 bases, J lost 6 bases, and 9 bases stayed unmatched.

J is TRBJ2-7 and V is TRBV12-3 or TRBV12-4; the D gene could be TRBD1 or TRBD2 (5 bases each). The CDR3 totals 12 residues. Trimming removed 6 bases from V and 6 bases from J, with 12 bases in between. CDR3 sequence: CASSRGASEQYF. DNA for the CDR3: TGTGCCAGCAGCCGAGGGGCGAGCGAGCAGTACTTC.

The gene calls are TRBV20-1 and TRBJ2-1; 15 positions match TRBD2. Per the germline V gene, CDR1 is DFQATT and CDR2 is SNEGSKA (reference sequence). The V gene end was trimmed by 0 bases and the J gene end by 0 bases; junction bases not matched to a gene: 12. The length of the CDR3 is 21 residues. CDR3 bases: TGCAGTGCTAGAGATACCCTTGGACTAGCGGGGGGGCCGACCTCCTACAATGAGCAGTTCTTC. Translated: CSARDTLGLAGGPTSYNEQFF.

This clonotype appeared a few times. The CDR3 region is CASSFSGAHTGELFF. DNA of the CDR3: TGCGCCAGCAGCTTTAGCGGGGCTCACACCGGGGAGCTGTTTTTT. This sequence joins TRBV5-1 and TRBJ2-2; TRBD2 matches at 8 bases. CDR3 length equals 15 residues. Germline trimming cut 2 bases from V and 3 bases from J; bases unmatched to any gene: 3. CDR1 is SGHRS, CDR2 YFSETQ, per germline.

This clonotype has a handful of counts. The chain couples TRBV29-1 to TRBJ1-2; D unclear. CDR1 is SQVTM and CDR2 is ANQGSEA in the germline V gene. Trimming took 6 bases from V and 2 from J, leaving 13 bases between them. The CDR3 contains 13 residues. CDR3 residues: CSVTPRMNYGYTF. The CDR3 DNA reads as TGCAGCGTCACCCCACGGATGAACTATGGCTACACCTTC.

The V gene is TRBV5-1, the J gene TRBJ2-1; perhaps TRBD1 as D (5 bases). Germline V gene lookup returns CDR1 SGHRS and CDR2 YFSETQ. CDR3 size: 13 residues. The ends were cut back, 7 bases at V and 6 bases at J, with 14 bases in the middle. CDR3 DNA: TGCGCCAGCGCCGGGCCAGGGCGCAATGAGCAGTTCTTC. It is translated as CASAGPGRNEQFF.